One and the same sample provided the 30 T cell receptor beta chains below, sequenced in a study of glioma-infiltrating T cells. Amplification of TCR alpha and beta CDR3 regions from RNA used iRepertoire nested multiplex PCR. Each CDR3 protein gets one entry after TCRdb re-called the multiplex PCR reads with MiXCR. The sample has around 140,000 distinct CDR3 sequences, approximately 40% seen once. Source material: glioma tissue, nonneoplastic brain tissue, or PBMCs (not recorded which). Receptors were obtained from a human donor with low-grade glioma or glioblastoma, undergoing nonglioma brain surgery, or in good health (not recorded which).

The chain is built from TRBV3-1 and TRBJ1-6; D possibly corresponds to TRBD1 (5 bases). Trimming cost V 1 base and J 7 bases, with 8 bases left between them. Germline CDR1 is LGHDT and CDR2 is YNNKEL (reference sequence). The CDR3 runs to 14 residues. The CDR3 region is CASSQGGANSPLHF. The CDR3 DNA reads TGTGCCAGCAGCCAAGGAGGGGCCAATTCACCCCTCCACTTT.

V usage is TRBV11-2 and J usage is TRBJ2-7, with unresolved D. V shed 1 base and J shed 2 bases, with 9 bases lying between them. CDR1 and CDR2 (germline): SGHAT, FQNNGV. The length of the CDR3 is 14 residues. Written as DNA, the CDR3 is TGTGCCAGCAGCTTAGGAGCCAGTACCTACGAGCAGTACTTC. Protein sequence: CASSLGASTYEQYF.

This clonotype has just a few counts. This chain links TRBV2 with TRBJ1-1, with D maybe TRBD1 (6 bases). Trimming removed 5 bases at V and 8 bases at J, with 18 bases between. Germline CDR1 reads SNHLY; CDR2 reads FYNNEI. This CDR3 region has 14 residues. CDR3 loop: CASSPGTQISEAFF. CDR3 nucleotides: TGTGCCAGCAGTCCCGGGACACAAATATCGGAAGCTTTCTTT.

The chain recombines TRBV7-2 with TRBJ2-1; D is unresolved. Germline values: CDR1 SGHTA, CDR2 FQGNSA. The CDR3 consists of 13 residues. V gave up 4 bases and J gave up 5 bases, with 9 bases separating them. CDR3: CASSSSANNEQFF. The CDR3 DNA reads TGTGCCAGCAGCTCGTCGGCAAACAATGAGCAGTTCTTC.

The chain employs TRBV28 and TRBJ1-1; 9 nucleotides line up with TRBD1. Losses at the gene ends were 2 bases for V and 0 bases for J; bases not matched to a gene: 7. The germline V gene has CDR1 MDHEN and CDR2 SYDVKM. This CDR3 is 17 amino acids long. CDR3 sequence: CASSLPLGQGMNTEAFF. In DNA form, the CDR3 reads TGTGCCAGCAGTTTACCCCTTGGACAGGGGATGAACACTGAAGCTTTCTTT.

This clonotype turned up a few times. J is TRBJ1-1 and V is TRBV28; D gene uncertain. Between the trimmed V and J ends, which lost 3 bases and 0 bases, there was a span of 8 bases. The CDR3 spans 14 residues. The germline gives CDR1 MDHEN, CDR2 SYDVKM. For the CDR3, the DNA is TGTGCCAGCAGTTTCGGCGACTTGAACACTGAAGCTTTCTTT. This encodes CASSFGDLNTEAFF.

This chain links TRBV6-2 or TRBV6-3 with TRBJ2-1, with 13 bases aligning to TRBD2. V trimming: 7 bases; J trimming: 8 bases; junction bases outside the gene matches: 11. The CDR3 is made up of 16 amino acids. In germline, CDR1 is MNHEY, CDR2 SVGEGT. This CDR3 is CASTETSGRGSDEQFF. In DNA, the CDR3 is TGTGCCAGCACCGAAACTAGCGGGAGGGGGTCGGATGAGCAGTTCTTC.

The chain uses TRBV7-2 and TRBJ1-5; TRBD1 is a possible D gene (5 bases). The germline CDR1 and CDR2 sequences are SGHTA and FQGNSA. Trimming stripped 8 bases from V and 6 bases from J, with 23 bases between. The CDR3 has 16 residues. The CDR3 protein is CASRRAGQEVVQPQHF. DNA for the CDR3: TGTGCCAGCCGTCGAGCAGGGCAGGAGGTTGTTCAGCCCCAGCATTTT.

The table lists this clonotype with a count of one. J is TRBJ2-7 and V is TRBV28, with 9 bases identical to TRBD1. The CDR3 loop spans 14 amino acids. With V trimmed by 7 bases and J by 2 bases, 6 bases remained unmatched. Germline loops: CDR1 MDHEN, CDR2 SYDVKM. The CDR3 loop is CASNTGQGPYEQYF. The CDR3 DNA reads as TGTGCCAGCAATACCGGACAGGGGCCCTACGAGCAGTACTTC.

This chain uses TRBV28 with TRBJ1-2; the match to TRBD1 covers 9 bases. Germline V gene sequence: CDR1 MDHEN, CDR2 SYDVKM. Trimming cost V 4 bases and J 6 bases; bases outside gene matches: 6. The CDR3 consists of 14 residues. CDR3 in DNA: TGTGCCAGCAGTTACCAGAGGACAGGGGATGGCTACACCTTC. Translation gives CASSYQRTGDGYTF.

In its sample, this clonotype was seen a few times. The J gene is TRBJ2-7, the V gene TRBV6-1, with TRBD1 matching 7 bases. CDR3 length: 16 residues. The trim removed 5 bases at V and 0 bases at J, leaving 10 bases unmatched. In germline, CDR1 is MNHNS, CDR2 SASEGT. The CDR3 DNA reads TGTGCCAGCAGTACCCAATATCGGGACAGCTCCTACGAGCAGTACTTC. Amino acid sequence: CASSTQYRDSSYEQYF.

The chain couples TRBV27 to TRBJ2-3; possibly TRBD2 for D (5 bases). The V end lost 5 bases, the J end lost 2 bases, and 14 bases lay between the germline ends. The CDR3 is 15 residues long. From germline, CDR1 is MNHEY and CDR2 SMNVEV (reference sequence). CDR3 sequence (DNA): TGTGCCAGCAGTGTTATAAGGAGGACCACAGATACGCAGTATTTT. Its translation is CASSVIRRTTDTQYF.

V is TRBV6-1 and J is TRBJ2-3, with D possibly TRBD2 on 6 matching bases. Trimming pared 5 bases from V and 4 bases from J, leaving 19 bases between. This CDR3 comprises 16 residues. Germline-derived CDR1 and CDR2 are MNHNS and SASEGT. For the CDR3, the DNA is TGTGCCAGCAGTAAACCCGGCTGGGGGGTCGCAGATACGCAGTATTTT. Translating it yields CASSKPGWGVADTQYF.

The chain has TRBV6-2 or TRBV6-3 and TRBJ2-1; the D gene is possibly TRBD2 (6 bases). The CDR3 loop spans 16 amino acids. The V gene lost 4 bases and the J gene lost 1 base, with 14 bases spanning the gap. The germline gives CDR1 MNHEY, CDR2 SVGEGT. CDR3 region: CASSFNRDLSYNEQFF. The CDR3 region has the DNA TGTGCCAGCAGTTTTAACCGGGACTTATCCTACAATGAGCAGTTCTTC.

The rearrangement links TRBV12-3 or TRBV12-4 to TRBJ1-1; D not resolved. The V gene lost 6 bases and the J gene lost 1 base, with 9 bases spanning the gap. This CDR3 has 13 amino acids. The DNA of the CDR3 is TGTGCCAGCAGGGGCCTGGAGAACACTGAAGCTTTCTTT. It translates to CASRGLENTEAFF.

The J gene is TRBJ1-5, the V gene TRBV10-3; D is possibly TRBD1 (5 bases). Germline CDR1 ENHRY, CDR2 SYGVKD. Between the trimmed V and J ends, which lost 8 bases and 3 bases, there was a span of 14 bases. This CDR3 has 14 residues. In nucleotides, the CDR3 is TGTGCCATCGGACATACGACTAACAATCAGCCCCAGCATTTT. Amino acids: CAIGHTTNNQPQHF.

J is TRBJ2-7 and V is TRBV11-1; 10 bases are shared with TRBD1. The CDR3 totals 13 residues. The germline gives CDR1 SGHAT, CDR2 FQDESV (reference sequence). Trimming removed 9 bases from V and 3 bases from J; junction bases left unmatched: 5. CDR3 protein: CASRDRGYYEQYF. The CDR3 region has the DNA TGTGCCAGTAGGGACAGGGGTTACTACGAGCAGTACTTC.

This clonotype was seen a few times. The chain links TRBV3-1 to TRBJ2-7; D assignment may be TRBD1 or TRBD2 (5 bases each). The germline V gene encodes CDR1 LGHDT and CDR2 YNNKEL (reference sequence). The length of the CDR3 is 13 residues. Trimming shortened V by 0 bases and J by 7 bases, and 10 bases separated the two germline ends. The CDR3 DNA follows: TGTGCCAGCAGCCAAGATATGGGGGAAGAGCAGTACTTC. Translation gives CASSQDMGEEQYF.

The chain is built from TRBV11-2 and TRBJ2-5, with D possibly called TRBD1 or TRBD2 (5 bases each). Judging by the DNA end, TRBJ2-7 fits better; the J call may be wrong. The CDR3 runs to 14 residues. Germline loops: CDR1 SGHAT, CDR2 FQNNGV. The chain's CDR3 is CASSSNQGAYEQYF. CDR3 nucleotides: TGTGCCAGCAGCTCGAATCAGGGAGCCTACGAGCAGTACTTC.

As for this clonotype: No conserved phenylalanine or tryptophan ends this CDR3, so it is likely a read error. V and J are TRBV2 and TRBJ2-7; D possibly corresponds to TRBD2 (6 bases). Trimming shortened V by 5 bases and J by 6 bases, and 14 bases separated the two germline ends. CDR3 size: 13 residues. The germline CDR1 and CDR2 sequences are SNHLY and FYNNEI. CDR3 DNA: TGTGCCAGCAGTTATGCTGCGGGGTCCGAGCAGTACTCC. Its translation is CASSYAAGSEQYS.

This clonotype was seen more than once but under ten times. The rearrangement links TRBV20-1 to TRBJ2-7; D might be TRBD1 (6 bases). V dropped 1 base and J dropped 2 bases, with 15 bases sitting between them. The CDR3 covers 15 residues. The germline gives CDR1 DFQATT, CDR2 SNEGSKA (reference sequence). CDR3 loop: CSARGWGPSAYEQYF. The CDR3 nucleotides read TGCAGTGCTAGAGGGTGGGGGCCCTCCGCCTACGAGCAGTACTTC.

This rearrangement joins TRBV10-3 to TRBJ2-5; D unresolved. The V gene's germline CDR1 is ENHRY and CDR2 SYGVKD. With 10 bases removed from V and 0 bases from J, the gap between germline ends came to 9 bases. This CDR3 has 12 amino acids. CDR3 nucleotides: TGTGCCACCGAAGGCGACCAAGAGACCCAGTACTTC. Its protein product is CATEGDQETQYF.

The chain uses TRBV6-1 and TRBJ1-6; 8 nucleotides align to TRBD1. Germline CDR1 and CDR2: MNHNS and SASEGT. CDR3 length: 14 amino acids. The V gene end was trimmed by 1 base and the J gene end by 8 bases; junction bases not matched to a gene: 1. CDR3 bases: TGTGCCAGCAGTGAAGGGACAGGGTATTCACCCCTCCACTTT. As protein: CASSEGTGYSPLHF.

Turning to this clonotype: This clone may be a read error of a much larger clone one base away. The CDR3 nucleotides read TGTGCCAGCACCTCCGCAACTGAAGATTTCTTT. Protein: CASTSATEDFF. This chain uses TRBV6-6 with TRBJ1-1, with D uncertain. This CDR3 spans 11 amino acids. Germline values: CDR1 MNHNY, CDR2 SVGAGI (reference sequence).

The CDR3, as DNA: TGTGCCAGCAGCTTAGGCATAGATGCGACGGAGACCCAGTACTTC. It codes for CASSLGIDATETQYF. The V call is TRBV7-2, the J call TRBJ2-5; D unresolved. Germline CDR1 reads SGHTA; CDR2 reads FQGNSA. This CDR3 has 15 amino acids. V was shortened by 1 base and J by 5 bases, with 14 bases between the two germline ends.

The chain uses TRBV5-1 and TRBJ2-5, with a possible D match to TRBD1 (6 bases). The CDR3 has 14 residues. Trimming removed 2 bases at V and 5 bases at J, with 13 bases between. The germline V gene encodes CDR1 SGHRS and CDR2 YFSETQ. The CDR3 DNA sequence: TGCGCCAGCAGCTTCGCCCCAGGGGAGGAGACCCAGTACTTC. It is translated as CASSFAPGEETQYF.

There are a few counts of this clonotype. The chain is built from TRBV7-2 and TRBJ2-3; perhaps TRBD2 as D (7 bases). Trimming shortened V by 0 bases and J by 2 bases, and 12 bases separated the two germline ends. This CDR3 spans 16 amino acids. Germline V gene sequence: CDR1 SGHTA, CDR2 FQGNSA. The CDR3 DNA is TGTGCCAGCAGCTTAGCGGGGGGGGCTTACACAGATACGCAGTATTTT. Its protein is CASSLAGGAYTDTQYF.

CDR3 protein: CSVGAGDYGYTF. In nucleotides, the CDR3 is TGCAGCGTTGGGGCGGGCGACTATGGCTACACCTTC. V is TRBV29-1 and J is TRBJ1-2, with D uncertain. Germline V gene sequence: CDR1 SQVTM, CDR2 ANQGSEA. The CDR3 covers 12 residues. Trimming took 4 bases from V and 3 from J, leaving 9 bases between them. Supplemented by reference TRBV29-1 and TRBJ1-2, the full variable domain reads SAVISQKPSRDICQRGTSLTIQCQVDSQVTMMFWYRQQPGQSLTLIATANQGSEATYESGFVIDKFPISRPNLTFSTLTVSNMSPEDSSIYLCSVGAGDYGYTFGSGTRLTVV.

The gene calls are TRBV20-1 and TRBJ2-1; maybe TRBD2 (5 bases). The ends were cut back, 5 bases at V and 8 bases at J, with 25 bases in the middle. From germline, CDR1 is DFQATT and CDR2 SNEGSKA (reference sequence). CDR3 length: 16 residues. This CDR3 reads CSALKIARNPGDEQFF. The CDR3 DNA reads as TGCAGTGCTCTTAAAATAGCGAGGAACCCTGGGGATGAGCAGTTCTTC.

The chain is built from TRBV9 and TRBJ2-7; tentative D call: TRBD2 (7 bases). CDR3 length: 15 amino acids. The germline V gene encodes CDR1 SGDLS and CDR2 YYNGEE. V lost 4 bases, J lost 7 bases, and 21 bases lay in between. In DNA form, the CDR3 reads TGTGCCAGCAGCCCAGGGGTGGGAGGGCCTCAAGAGCAGTACTTC. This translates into CASSPGVGGPQEQYF.